This T cell receptor (beta chain) derives from a study of blood T cells in healthy people across ages. Findings of the study overall: Roughly linearly, TCR beta diversity per million T cells fell as age increased. It was the long-lived donors that had more naive CD4+ cells and higher diversity than aged donors.

With regard to this clonotype: The antigen is not known. A much larger clone differs by one base, so this may be a read error.

The germline V gene encodes CDR1 SGHRS and CDR2 YFSETQ. The CDR3 runs 14 residues. Per individual sample, total RNA of at least 5.5 micrograms was extracted. Sample-barcoded 5' priming and a J-beta primer mix drove a second PCR of about 6 to 11 cycles. Every cDNA molecule carried a tag from a template-switch adaptor bearing 12 random nucleotides. TCRdb used MiXCR to reprocess the 5' RACE reads, holding one entry per CDR3 protein. The table has 590,000 or so distinct CDR3 sequences, about 30% seen once. This clonotype was obtained from a woman older than 75 in good health. This chain links TRBV5-1 with TRBJ1-2; 8 bases map to TRBD1. Sequenced: blood. CDR3 DNA sequence: TGCACCAGCAGCTTGGCGGACAGGGACTATGGCTACACCTTC. It codes for CTSSLADRDYGYTF.